Detailed here is one T cell receptor beta chain. The antigen this receptor binds is unknown. No base qualities exist here, and no much larger clone lies one base off it. This sample stems from a study of multiple sclerosis patients with progressive multifocal leukoencephalopathy (dated by TCRdb to about 2019). Looking at the study overall: Controls were roughly 5 natalizumab-treated MS patients who did not develop PML, sampled longitudinally. The study examined peripheral T and B cells of MS patients who developed PML (4 under natalizumab, 1 after alemtuzumab) and treated patients who did not. Two natalizumab-treated patients who later developed PML were followed longitudinally from before therapy through 6 and 12 months to PML onset. The study aimed to detect JC virus-specific or public T-cell expansions arising at the time of PML onset. Overall study results and their limits: The analysis covered only peripheral blood, although cerebrospinal fluid or brain lymphocytes might be more informative for natalizumab-associated PML. With only a small, descriptive cohort, it remained unclear whether the findings reflect JC virus infection or general immunocompromise. TRB clones with frequency above 0.5% were observed only in PML patients, but the clones expanded at PML onset were found to be already present before and during natalizumab therapy. In most PML patients, lower normalized Shannon entropy suggested less diverse TRB repertoires, while the natalizumab-treated controls had values close to 1. When PML developed, neither common TRBV or TRBJ gene usage nor preferential TRBV-TRBJ pairings were detected.

From a lookup of the germline V gene, CDR1 and CDR2 are MDHEN and SYDVKM. V was cut back by 2 bases and J by 11 bases, leaving a gap of 9 bases between them. The CDR3, from cysteine to phenylalanine, totals 12 residues. The CDR3 DNA has 36 bases and is translated from base 1. In light of the paper, this sample's time point label describes: before natalizumab initiation. Every listed patient had earlier received interferon beta, and every PML patient was female. Blood samples for T0 were taken before the first natalizumab infusion. Ficoll-Hypaque density gradient centrifugation was used to isolate peripheral blood mononuclear cells. TRB CDR3 regions were amplified from genomic DNA with the immunoSEQ two-step multiplex PCR at survey-level depth. Each PCR was spiked with synthetic inline TR CDR3 controls spanning all V-J pairings to estimate template counts and remove amplification bias. Reads were processed so that amplification and sequencing bias were reduced, and quantification was performed against synthetic TR CDR3 analogs. The original pipeline was this. Raw data were processed in ImmunoSEQ Analyzer, removing out-of-frame sequences and CDR3s with stop codons, and genes were named by IMGT nomenclature. Normalized Shannon entropy, defined as 1 minus Pielou's evenness, was used to summarize repertoire diversity. TRB sequences were treated as identical only when sharing V gene, J gene and CDR3. Public PML clonotypes were CDR3s shared by two or more PML-onset samples but absent earlier, in controls, and in public databases. Skylign with the observed count method was used to analyze CDR3 amino acid composition at each position. Sourced from immuneACCESS, this table was stored by TCRdb with only in-frame sequences that have V and J called. A share of the clones is absent; for the studies checked, an unresolved V gene accounts for under half, and the remainder has no known explanation. Clone size and the V and J calls come from that table; the DNA yielded D and trimming. A total of roughly 28,000 clones appear in this sample, 70% to 90% of them only once. The biggest ten clones account for 1.1% of the sample.

The source is a human donor with multiple sclerosis. The V and J segments used are TRBV28 and TRBJ1-4, with no D gene named confidently. The sequenced sample was PBMCs. The CDR3: CASSLNEDKLFF. In nucleotide form, the sequence is TGTGCCAGCAGTTTAAATGAGGACAAACTGTTTTTT.